These 13 T cell receptor beta chains were all obtained from the same sample, sequenced in a study of CD8 T cells in ankylosing spondylitis. TCRdb re-called the 5' RACE reads with MiXCR, one entry per CDR3 protein. The sample has 37,000 or so distinct CDR3 sequences; 16% are singletons. The sequenced sample was blood. All receptors come from a male donor with ankylosing spondylitis or in good health (not recorded which).

The chain links TRBV28 to TRBJ2-5; D not certain. CDR3 length equals 14 residues. Germline assignment: CDR1 MDHEN and CDR2 SYDVKM. The V and J ends lost 4 bases and 2 bases respectively, with 11 bases between them. CDR3 DNA: TGTGCCAGCAGTTCCCGATCGCCGCAAGAGACCCAGTACTTC. Amino acid sequence: CASSSRSPQETQYF. Filled out from reference TRBV28 and TRBJ2-5, the complete variable domain reads DVKVTQSSRYLVKRTGEKVFLECVQDMDHENMFWYRQDPGLGLRLIYFSYDVKMKEKGDIPEGYSVSREKKERFSLILESASTNQTSMYLCASSSRSPQETQYFGPGTRLLVL.

This chain connects TRBV5-1 to TRBJ2-3; D gene ambiguous. V was clipped by 3 bases and J by 6 bases, with 20 bases between them. The CDR3 has 16 residues. Germline CDR1 reads SGHRS; CDR2 reads YFSETQ. CDR3 sequence reads: CASSSGPGRTLDTQYF. CDR3 in DNA: TGCGCCAGCAGCTCGGGCCCCGGAAGGACCCTCGATACGCAGTATTTT. Full variable domain (outside the CDR3, taken from reference TRBV5-1 and TRBJ2-3): KAGVTQTPRYLIKTRGQQVTLSCSPISGHRSVSWYQQTPGQGLQFLFEYFSETQRNKGNFPGRFSGRQFSNSRSEMNVSTLELGDSALYLCASSSGPGRTLDTQYFGPGTRLTVL.

This clonotype was detected only a few times. V is TRBV28 and J is TRBJ2-5, with 7 bases lining up with TRBD1. V gave up 5 bases and J gave up 1 base; unmatched junction bases: 7. CDR1 and CDR2 from the germline V gene are MDHEN and SYDVKM. The CDR3 extends over 15 amino acids. The CDR3 sequence: CASSRGQTAQETQYF. Written as DNA, the CDR3 is TGTGCCAGCAGTCGGGGACAGACCGCCCAAGAGACCCAGTACTTC.

The chain carries TRBV5-1 and TRBJ2-1; TRBD2 matches 8 bases. The CDR3 runs to 15 residues. After removal of 1 base from V and 5 bases from J, the junction contained 5 bases not matched to a gene. Germline V gene sequence: CDR1 SGHRS, CDR2 YFSETQ. CDR3 coding DNA: TGCGCCAGCAGCTTGATTAGCGGGGAAAACAATGAGCAGTTCTTC. It encodes CASSLISGENNEQFF.

The chain couples TRBV23-1 to TRBJ2-1; D might be TRBD1 (5 bases). TRBV23-1 is an open reading frame whose function is uncertain. Trimming cost V 7 bases and J 10 bases, with 17 bases left between them. The CDR3 totals 13 residues. The CDR3 DNA follows: TGCGCCAGCACCAAACAGGCGAGAAGGGAGCAGTTCTTC. This codes for CASTKQARREQFF.

This clonotype was seen a handful of times. The chain links TRBV6-5 to TRBJ1-4; tentative D call: TRBD1 (6 bases). This CDR3 comprises 14 residues. V lost 6 bases to trimming and J lost 5 bases, with 13 bases between them. Germline CDR1 reads MNHEY; CDR2 reads SVGAGI. The CDR3 bases are TGTGCCAGCAGCTTGACAGGAGACAATGAAAAACTGTTTTTT. This encodes CASSLTGDNEKLFF.

The rearrangement links TRBV6-5 to TRBJ2-1, with D possibly TRBD2 on 6 matching bases. The V end lost 1 base, the J end lost 6 bases, and 16 bases lay between the germline ends. Germline loops: CDR1 MNHEY, CDR2 SVGAGI. This CDR3 is 16 amino acids long. As DNA, the CDR3 is TGTGCCAGCAGTTACTTGGGCGGGAATTCGGGCAATGAGCAGTTCTTC. It encodes CASSYLGGNSGNEQFF.

This sequence joins TRBV5-1 and TRBJ1-4; D is undetermined. The CDR3 spans 14 residues. Trimming pared 0 bases from V and 5 bases from J, leaving 8 bases between. CDR1 is SGHRS and CDR2 is YFSETQ in the germline V gene. CDR3 sequence reads: CASSLDTQNEKLFF. The CDR3 region has the DNA TGCGCCAGCAGCTTGGATACGCAGAATGAAAAACTGTTTTTT.

This clonotype is categorized as large. The V gene is TRBV6-6, the J gene TRBJ1-5, with D possibly being TRBD1 (5 bases). The germline V gene has CDR1 MNHNY and CDR2 SVGAGI (reference sequence). The CDR3 sequence is 16 residues long. The V and J ends lost 4 bases and 2 bases respectively, with 15 bases between them. The CDR3 nucleotides are TGTGCCAGCAGTTTCGATGGGGGAAAAGGCAATCAGCCCCAGCATTTT. The encoded protein is CASSFDGGKGNQPQHF.

The chain is built from TRBV9 and TRBJ2-3, with unresolved D. This CDR3 region has 13 residues. Germline V gene sequence: CDR1 SGDLS, CDR2 YYNGEE. The ends were cut back, 3 bases at V and 0 bases at J, with 5 bases in the middle. CDR3 region: CASSALSTDTQYF. The CDR3 coding sequence is TGTGCCAGCAGCGCCCTCAGCACAGATACGCAGTATTTT. The full variable domain, rest sourced from reference TRBV9 and TRBJ2-3, is DSGVTQTPKHLITATGQRVTLRCSPRSGDLSVYWYQQSLDQGLQFLIQYYNGEERAKGNILERFSAQQFPDLHSELNLSSLELGDSALYFCASSALSTDTQYFGPGTRLTVL.

The rearrangement joins TRBV20-1 to TRBJ1-4; no firm D call. Trimming shortened V by 0 bases and J by 4 bases, and 12 bases separated the two germline ends. The CDR3 totals 15 residues. Germline V lookup: CDR1 DFQATT, CDR2 SNEGSKA (reference sequence). This chain's CDR3 is CSARDRYRVNEKLFF. CDR3 sequence (DNA): TGCAGTGCTAGAGATCGTTACCGGGTTAATGAAAAACTGTTTTTT.

This clonotype was detected a few times. The gene calls are TRBV15 and TRBJ2-3, with 7 bases identical to TRBD1. Germline V gene lookup returns CDR1 LNHNV and CDR2 YYDKDF (reference sequence). V was clipped by 3 bases and J by 3 bases; unmatched bases: 3. This CDR3 is built from 14 residues. In nucleotides, the CDR3 is TGTGCCACCAGCAGGGACAGGCAAACAGATACGCAGTATTTT. It specifies CATSRDRQTDTQYF.

V is TRBV6-5 and J is TRBJ2-1, with D perhaps assigned TRBD1 or TRBD2 (6 bases each). The V end was cut by 0 bases, the J end by 9 bases, with 12 bases between. Per germline, CDR1 MNHEY and CDR2 SVGAGI. This CDR3 contains 14 residues. Here the CDR3 reads CASSYSVRGREQFF. The CDR3 DNA reads as TGTGCCAGCAGTTACTCGGTCCGGGGGCGTGAGCAGTTCTTC.